This is a list of T cell receptor beta chains from one sample in a study of blood T cell repertoires in COVID-19. TCRdb keeps only in-frame clones here, not all; method: immunoSEQ multiplex PCR. The profile shows more than 80,000 clones, 90% of them singletons. What was sequenced was peripheral blood. These receptor sequences come from a human donor with active COVID-19. The donor label of this sample is uncertain. Each CDR3 is given without its conserved first and last residue. A clone size is listed for some rows: how often the clone was seen (once, few, many), or a class if it is expanded.

clone_size	cdr3_length	v_call	j_call	cdr3_aa
.	11	TRBV4-3	TRBJ2-5	ASSQDGGKTQY
.	12	TRBV11-2	TRBJ2-1	ASSSTGGWNEQF
.	12	TRBV19	TRBJ1-4	ASMTLTGREKLF
.	8	TRBV20-1	TRBJ2-3	SASQDTQY
few	12	TRBV3-1/TRBV3-2	TRBJ2-7	ASSQATGLYEQY
.	12	TRBV9	TRBJ1-2	ASSPFGSPYGYT
.	14	TRBV15	TRBJ2-1	ATSRDKAGGNNEQF
.	13	TRBV2	TRBJ2-3	ASSGTSESPDTQY
.	9	TRBV12-3/TRBV12-4	TRBJ1-1	ASSTERVAF
.	12	TRBV6-5	TRBJ1-5	ASSLGTGNQPQH
once	11	TRBV18	TRBJ1-1	ASSPQRPTEAF
.	13	TRBV2	TRBJ2-3	ASQSPGLAPDTQY
once	14	TRBV7-8	TRBJ1-5	ASSLDSRTGNQPQH
few	13	TRBV11-2	TRBJ1-6	ASSLTGQTNSPLH
.	15	TRBV5-8	TRBJ2-3	ASSLGLGGVTTDTQY
.	12	TRBV29-1	TRBJ2-3	SVEVRGVADTQY
.	14	TRBV6-6	TRBJ2-7	ASILVVAGWLYEQY